These T cell receptor beta chains were read from a single sample in a study of response to subunit inactivated influenza vaccine. TCRdb reanalysed the RT-PCR reads using MiXCR and keeps one entry per CDR3 protein. This table holds over 750,000 distinct CDR3 sequences, less than 25% found once. The source material was PBMCs from blood, sampled 4 to 6 days after vaccination. The receptors here all came from a man aged 50 to 59 who received an inactivated influenza vaccine. Each CDR3 is given with its conserved first and last residue. D genes are given only for firm matches. The size of a clone is reported for some rows only, either as once, few or many, or as a class for expanded clones.

d_gene	v_gene	j_gene	abundance	CDR3aa	CDR3nt
NA	TRBV2	TRBJ2-3	NA	CASSYRPRAATDTQYF	TGTGCCAGCAGTTACCGCCCCAGGGCAGCCACAGATACGCAGTATTTT
TRBD2	TRBV6-1	TRBJ2-3	few	CASSVAGGVEDTQYF	TGTGCCAGCAGTGTCGCGGGGGGGGTTGAAGATACGCAGTATTTT
TRBD1	TRBV20-1	TRBJ2-4	many	CSAREDRGLAKNIQYF	TGCAGTGCTAGGGAAGACAGGGGATTAGCCAAAAACATTCAGTACTTC
NA	TRBV20-1	TRBJ2-5	many	CSAPRLSQETQYF	TGCAGTGCTCCGCGTTTGTCCCAGGAGACCCAGTACTTC
NA	TRBV7-9	TRBJ2-1	NA	CASSDRGAGEQFF	TGTGCCAGCAGCGATCGTGGGGCAGGTGAGCAGTTCTTC
TRBD1	TRBV5-5	TRBJ2-3	few	CASSSDRGGDTQYF	TGTGCCAGCAGCTCCGACAGGGGGGGAGATACGCAGTATTTT
TRBD2	TRBV7-9	TRBJ2-3	few	CASSPWRLAGFTDTQYF	TGTGCCAGCAGCCCATGGAGACTAGCGGGTTTTACAGATACGCAGTATTTT
TRBD1	TRBV29-1	TRBJ2-1	few	CSVEEGTGDNEQFF	TGCAGCGTTGAAGAAGGGACAGGGGACAATGAGCAGTTCTTC
NA	TRBV6-1	TRBJ2-3	few	CASNPLSGSDTQYF	TGTGCCAGCAACCCTTTATCAGGGTCAGATACGCAGTATTTT
NA	TRBV3-1	TRBJ1-4	NA	CASSHRSEKLFF	TGTGCCAGCAGCCACCGGAGCGAAAAACTGTTTTTT
NA	TRBV27	TRBJ2-2	NA	CASTILVGENTGELFF	TGTGCCAGCACGATTCTAGTAGGGGAGAACACCGGGGAGCTGTTTTTT
NA	TRBV27	TRBJ2-4	NA	CASSLVGDSIQYF	TGCGCCAGCAGTTTAGTTGGAGATAGCATTCAGTACTTC
NA	TRBV5-1	TRBJ2-1	NA	CASSFLQGSSYNEQFF	TGCGCCAGCAGCTTCTTACAGGGAAGCTCCTACAATGAGCAGTTCTTC
TRBD2	TRBV12-3/TRBV12-4	TRBJ2-1	few	CASSLTMAGANNEQFF	TGTGCCAGCAGTTTAACCATGGCGGGAGCGAACAATGAGCAGTTCTTC
NA	TRBV12-3/TRBV12-4	TRBJ1-1	NA	CASRQFAGTEAFF	TGTGCCAGCAGGCAGTTTGCGGGCACTGAAGCTTTCTTT
TRBD2	TRBV10-2	TRBJ2-7	NA	CATKLAGGRLSYEQYF	TGCGCCACGAAACTAGCGGGGGGGCGTTTGTCCTACGAGCAGTACTTC
TRBD1	TRBV7-6	TRBJ2-1	few	CASSPGGTGVGNEQFF	TGTGCCAGCAGCCCGGGGGGGACAGGGGTAGGGAATGAGCAGTTCTTC
TRBD2	TRBV6-2/TRBV6-3	TRBJ2-7	NA	CATIPTSGDYEQYF	TGTGCCACCATACCGACTAGCGGGGACTACGAGCAGTACTTC
TRBD2	TRBV7-2	TRBJ2-7	NA	CASSPDQLTSGYEQYF	TGTGCCAGCAGCCCTGACCAATTGACTAGCGGCTACGAGCAGTACTTC
NA	TRBV7-7	TRBJ2-3	NA	CASSAWPTDTQYF	TGTGCCAGCAGCGCCTGGCCCACAGATACGCAGTATTTT
NA	TRBV12-3/TRBV12-4	TRBJ2-7	NA	CASSASGRREQYF	TGTGCCAGCAGTGCGTCCGGTCGAAGGGAGCAGTACTTC
NA	TRBV20-1	TRBJ1-5	NA	CSASRVAGNQPQHF	TGCAGTGCTAGCAGGGTCGCGGGCAATCAGCCCCAGCATTTT
NA	TRBV6-2/TRBV6-3	TRBJ2-3	NA	CASSYVGDTQYF	TGTGCCAGCAGTTACGTGGGGGATACGCAGTATTTT
TRBD2	TRBV20-1	TRBJ2-7	NA	CSARAGGREQYF	TGCAGTGCCAGGGCGGGGGGGCGCGAGCAGTACTTC
NA	TRBV20-1	TRBJ2-3	many	CSARGSRADTQYF	TGCAGTGCTAGGGGTAGCCGCGCCGATACGCAGTATTTT
NA	TRBV9	TRBJ2-2	NA	CASSALNQANTGELFF	TGTGCCAGCAGCGCTCTGAACCAAGCGAACACCGGGGAGCTGTTTTTT
NA	TRBV5-5	TRBJ2-7	NA	CASSHLLWGLPYEQYF	TGTGCCAGCAGCCACCTCCTTTGGGGGCTACCCTACGAGCAGTACTTC
NA	TRBV12-3/TRBV12-4	TRBJ1-5	NA	CASSPTGTGYQPQHF	TGTGCCAGCAGTCCGACAGGTACCGGGTATCAGCCCCAGCATTTT
NA	TRBV5-1	TRBJ2-5	NA	CASSLGPGRKETQYF	TGCGCCAGCAGCTTAGGGCCGGGACGCAAAGAGACCCAGTACTTC
NA	TRBV12-3/TRBV12-4	TRBJ2-7	many	CASSLGSEQYF	TGTGCCAGCAGTTTGGGGAGCGAGCAGTACTTC
NA	TRBV20-1	TRBJ2-2	few	CSARGLGGNANTGELFF	TGCAGTGCTAGAGGACTGGGGGGAAACGCGAACACCGGGGAGCTGTTTTTT
TRBD1	TRBV5-6	TRBJ2-7	NA	CASSEPGQGTTYEQYF	TGTGCCAGCAGTGAACCGGGACAGGGGACTACCTACGAGCAGTACTTC